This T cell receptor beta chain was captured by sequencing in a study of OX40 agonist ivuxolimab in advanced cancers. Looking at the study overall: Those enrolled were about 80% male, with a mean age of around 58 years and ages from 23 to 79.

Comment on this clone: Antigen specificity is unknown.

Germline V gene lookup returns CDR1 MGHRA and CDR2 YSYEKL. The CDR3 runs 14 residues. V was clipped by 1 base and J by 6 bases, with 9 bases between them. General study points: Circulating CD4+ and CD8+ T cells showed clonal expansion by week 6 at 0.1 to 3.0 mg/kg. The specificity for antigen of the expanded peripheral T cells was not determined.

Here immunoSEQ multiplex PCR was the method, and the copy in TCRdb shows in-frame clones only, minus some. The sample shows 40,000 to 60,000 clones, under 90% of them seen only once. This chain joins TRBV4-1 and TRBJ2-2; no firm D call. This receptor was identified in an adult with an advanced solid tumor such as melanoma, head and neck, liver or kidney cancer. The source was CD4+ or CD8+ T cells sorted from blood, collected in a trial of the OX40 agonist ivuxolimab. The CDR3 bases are TGCGCCAGCAGCCAAGCGGGCAGCCCCGGGGAGCTGTTTTTT. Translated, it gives CASSQAGSPGELFF.